This TCR beta chain was recorded in a study of OX40 agonist ivuxolimab in advanced cancers. Study context: Among those enrolled, mean age was around 55 years (range roughly 20 to 79) and 82.7% were male. Broader study findings: Low clonal expansion, among the lowest seen, marked partial responders at 0.1-3.0 mg/kg.

The method was immunoSEQ multiplex PCR; TCRdb's version includes in-frame clones alone and lacks a portion of them. The data hold about 58,000 clones, with 80% to 90% observed a single time. The CDR3 consists of 15 residues. Trimming cost V 1 base and J 7 bases, with 17 bases left between them. The germline V gene has CDR1 SGHDN and CDR2 FVKESK. About this clone: The antigen is undetermined.

This TCR derives from an adult with an advanced solid tumor such as melanoma, head and neck, liver or kidney cancer. The genes are TRBV14 and TRBJ2-7, with D possibly TRBD1 on 5 matching bases. The material sequenced was CD4+ or CD8+ T cells sorted from blood, taken in a trial of the OX40 agonist ivuxolimab. CDR3 amino acids: CASSQVVAGKGEQYF. CDR3 nucleotides: TGTGCCAGCAGCCAAGTCGTGGCAGGGAAGGGTGAGCAGTACTTC.